This T cell receptor (beta chain) derives from a study of CD8+ T cells in alopecia areata. It was cDNA, reverse transcribed from extracted RNA, that served as the sequencing template. TCRdb's table, derived via immunoSEQ multiplex PCR, lists solely in-frame clones and lacks some. Of around 35,000 clones listed, less than 70% are singletons. Note on this clone: Its specificity is not known.

The study, taken as a whole, reports: Lesional tissue from the scalp (especially in alopecia totalis/universalis) showed higher clonality than normal scalp.

This clonotype originated in a human donor with alopecia areata. Sequenced: NKG2D-high CD8+ T cells sorted from blood.

CDR3: CATSSSRGTLQEQYF. CDR3 in DNA: TGTGCCACCAGCAGTAGCAGGGGTACGCTGCAGGAGCAGTACTTC. The V and J genes are TRBV15 and TRBJ2-7; tentatively, D is TRBD1 (6 bases). Germline V lookup: CDR1 LNHNV, CDR2 YYDKDF (reference sequence). The CDR3 runs 15 residues. Trimming removed 3 bases at V and 7 bases at J, with 19 bases between.